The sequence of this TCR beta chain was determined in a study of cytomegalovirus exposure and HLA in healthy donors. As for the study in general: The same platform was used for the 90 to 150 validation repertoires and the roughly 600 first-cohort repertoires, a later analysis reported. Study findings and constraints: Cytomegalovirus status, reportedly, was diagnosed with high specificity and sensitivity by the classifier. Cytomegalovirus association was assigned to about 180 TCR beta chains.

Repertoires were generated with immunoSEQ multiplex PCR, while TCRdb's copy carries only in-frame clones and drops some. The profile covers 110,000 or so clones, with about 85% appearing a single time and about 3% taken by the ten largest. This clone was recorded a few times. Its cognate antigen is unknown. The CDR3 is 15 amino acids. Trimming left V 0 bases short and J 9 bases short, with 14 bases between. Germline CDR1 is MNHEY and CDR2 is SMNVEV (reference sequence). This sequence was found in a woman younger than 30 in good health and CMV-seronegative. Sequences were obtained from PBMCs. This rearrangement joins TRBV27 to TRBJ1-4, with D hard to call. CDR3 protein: CASSLSSQAQQKLFF. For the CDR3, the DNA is TGTGCCAGCAGTTTATCGTCCCAAGCCCAACAAAAACTGTTTTTT.